The T cell receptor beta chain under discussion was sequenced for a study of T cell responses to AZD1222 COVID-19 vaccine. The study, taken as a whole, reports: Distributed over spike, vaccine-associated CD4 TCRs predominated at 160-218 and 743-854. It should be noted that donors were predominantly white British and more often female, and clonal diversity was possibly underestimated.

V shed 7 bases and J shed 1 base, with 12 bases lying between them. The CDR3 sequence is 14 residues long. Germline CDR1 SNHLY, CDR2 FYNNEI. As regards this clone: Antigen specificity is unknown.

Sequenced by immunoSEQ multiplex PCR; TCRdb stores in-frame clones only, minus some. Of 140,000 to 150,000 clones in the sample, 80% to 90% are singletons; the top ten hold around 8%. The material was peripheral blood, obtained on day 0 of AZD1222 vaccination. The genes are TRBV2 and TRBJ2-3; D possibly corresponds to TRBD1 (6 bases). The TCR was taken from an adult in good health. For the CDR3, the DNA is TGTGCCAGCATAGGCAGGGGTGGCACAGATACGCAGTATTTT. Translated, it gives CASIGRGGTDTQYF.